This TCR beta chain was captured in a study of control samples from healthy donors and cancer patients. Germline V gives CDR1 MDHEN, CDR2 SYDVKM. The CDR3 runs to 13 residues. The V gene lost 2 bases and the J gene lost 3 bases, with 7 bases spanning the gap. Method: immunoSEQ multiplex PCR; TCRdb's copy keeps in-frame clones and lacks some. Of about 130,000 clones in the sample, about 93% were seen once. Sequencing was performed on PBMCs. The chain employs TRBV28 and TRBJ1-2, with TRBD1 as a possible D gene (6 bases). This TCR was recovered from a man aged 50 to 59 with head and neck cancer. For the CDR3, the DNA is TGTGCCAGCAGTTTAGCAGGGGACTATGGCTACACCTTC. Translating gives CASSLAGDYGYTF.